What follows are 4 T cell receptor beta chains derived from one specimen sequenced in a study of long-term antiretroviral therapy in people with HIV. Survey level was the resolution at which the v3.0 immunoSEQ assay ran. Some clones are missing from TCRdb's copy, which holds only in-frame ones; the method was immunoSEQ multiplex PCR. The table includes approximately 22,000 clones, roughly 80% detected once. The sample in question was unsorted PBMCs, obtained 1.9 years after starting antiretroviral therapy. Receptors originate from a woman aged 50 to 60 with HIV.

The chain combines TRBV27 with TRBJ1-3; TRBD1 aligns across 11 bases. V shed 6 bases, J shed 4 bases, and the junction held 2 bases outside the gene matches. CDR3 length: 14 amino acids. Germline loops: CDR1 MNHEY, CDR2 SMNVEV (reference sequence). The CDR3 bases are TGTGCCAGCAGAGGACAGGGGGCAGGAAACACCATATATTTT. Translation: CASRGQGAGNTIYF.

The CDR3 DNA is TGCGCCAGCAGCTTGGGCGGGGGGGCCGTAGATACGCAGTATTTT. Translated: CASSLGGGAVDTQYF. The J gene is TRBJ2-3, the V gene TRBV5-1, with 9 bases aligning to TRBD2. The CDR3 sequence is 15 residues long. Germline values: CDR1 SGHRS, CDR2 YFSETQ. The ends lost 0 bases at V and 5 bases at J; junction bases unmatched: 4.

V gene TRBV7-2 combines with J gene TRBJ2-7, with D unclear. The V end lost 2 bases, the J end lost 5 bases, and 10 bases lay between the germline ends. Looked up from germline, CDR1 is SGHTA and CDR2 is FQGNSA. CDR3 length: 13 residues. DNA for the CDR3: TGTGCCAGCAGCTTACAAGGGTCGGACGAGCAGTACTTC. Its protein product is CASSLQGSDEQYF.

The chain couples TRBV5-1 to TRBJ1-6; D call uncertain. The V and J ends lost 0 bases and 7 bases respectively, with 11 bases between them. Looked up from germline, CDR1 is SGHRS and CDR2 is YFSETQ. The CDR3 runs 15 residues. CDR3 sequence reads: CASSLGTTGNSPLHF. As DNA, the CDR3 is TGCGCCAGCAGCTTGGGGACCACGGGGAATTCACCCCTCCACTTT.